This T cell receptor beta chain was profiled in a study of beta chain features in type 1 diabetes. Study-level results: All four CD4+ subsets of Type 1 diabetes patients contained TCRB CDR3s that were moderately but significantly shorter.

With 2 bases removed from V and 7 bases from J, the gap between germline ends came to 18 bases. Germline assignment: CDR1 SGHTA and CDR2 FQGTGA. This CDR3 has 16 amino acids. About this clone: Its matching antigen is unknown.

The single heparinised draw taken from each donor contained around 110 mL of blood on average. Expressed TCRB transcripts were sequenced because the entire RNA isolate underwent reverse transcription. Using immunoSEQ multiplex PCR, the repertoire was profiled, and TCRdb retains in-frame clones only, with some absent. The table lists a few hundred thousand clones, around 15% of them singletons. Sequencing was performed on naive CD4+ T cells from blood. V is TRBV7-3 and J is TRBJ2-1; D perhaps matches TRBD1 (5 bases). This TCR was recovered from a woman under 30 in good health. CDR3 sequence (DNA): TGTGCCAGCAGCTTAGGACACACTGGGATACTGAATGAGCAGTTCTTC. Its translation: CASSLGHTGILNEQFF.